Listed below are T cell receptor beta chains from one sample, sequenced in a study of CD4 and CD8 cells across lung adenocarcinoma regions. TCRdb re-analysed the PCR reads in MiXCR, keeping a single row per CDR3 protein. Of approximately 2,500 distinct CDR3 sequences detected, 40% to 65% appear once; the ten largest clones hold just under 20%. Source material: CD4+ T cells from the center of a lung tumor. The receptor set was obtained from a female donor with lung adenocarcinoma. The CD4 and CD8 labels of this study may be unreliable. Each CDR3 is given with its conserved first and last residue. The order of the fields is D gene, V gene, J gene, clone size, CDR3 length, CDR3 protein, CDR3 DNA. D genes are given only for firm matches. Clone size is shown for a subset of rows, as once, few, many or a class of expanded clone.

>NA|TRBV7-2|TRBJ2-3|NA|13
CASSLAPQDTQYF
TGTGCCAGCAGCTTAGCTCCACAGGATACGCAGTATTTT
>NA|TRBV10-2|TRBJ2-5|large|15
CASSESEVGAETQYF
TGCGCCAGCAGTGAGTCCGAGGTTGGGGCGGAGACCCAGTACTTC
>TRBD2|TRBV10-2|TRBJ2-1|medium-sized|18
CASSVNSGRAGWRNEQFF
TGCGCCAGCAGTGTAAATAGCGGGAGGGCGGGATGGAGAAATGAGCAGTTCTTC
>NA|TRBV6-5|TRBJ2-1|NA|14
CASSYFSAYGELFF
TGTGCCAGCAGTTACTTTTCTGCCTACGGGGAGCTGTTTTTC
>TRBD1|TRBV28|TRBJ2-1|NA|15
CASSFSYRGQETQFF
TGTGCCAGCAGTTTCTCATACAGGGGCCAAGAGACCCAGTTCTTC
>NA|TRBV20-1|TRBJ2-1|NA|14
CSAGPGGSYNEQFF
TGCAGTGCCGGCCCCGGGGGCTCCTACAATGAGCAGTTCTTC
>TRBD2|TRBV7-2|TRBJ2-1|NA|14
CASSPGTTYNEQFF
TGTGCCAGCAGCCCAGGGACTACCTACAATGAGCAGTTCTTC
>NA|TRBV5-1|TRBJ2-5|NA|15
CASSFGMLAQETQYF
TGCGCCAGCAGCTTTGGTATGTTAGCACAAGAGACCCAGTACTTC
>NA|TRBV25-1|TRBJ2-5|NA|14
CAGRGGRGPDTQYF
TGTGCCGGCCGTGGGGGGCGTGGCCCAGATACCCAGTACTTC
>TRBD1|TRBV10-2|TRBJ1-2|medium-sized|13
CASRTGDHYGYTF
TGCGCCAGCAGGACAGGGGATCACTATGGCTACACCTTC
>TRBD2|TRBV10-2|TRBJ2-1|NA|16
CASSAAAGPTYNEQFF
TGCGCCAGCAGCGCCGCAGCGGGGCCTACCTACAATGAGCAGTTCTTC
>TRBD2|TRBV6-1|TRBJ2-3|NA|17
CASRTAGLAVSTDTQYF
TGTGCCAGCAGGACGGCCGGACTAGCGGTTAGCACAGATACGCAGTATTTT
>NA|TRBV6-4|TRBJ2-1|medium-sized|13
CASSDKEANEQFF
TGTGCCAGCAGTGACAAAGAAGCGAATGAGCAGTTCTTC
>NA|TRBV7-2|TRBJ2-3|medium-sized|15
CASSLDSGGTDTQYF
TGTGCCAGCAGCTTAGACAGCGGAGGCACAGATACGCAGTATTTT
>TRBD2|TRBV27|TRBJ2-1|NA|15
CASRDGTSGYNEQFF
TGTGCCAGCAGGGACGGGACTAGCGGCTACAATGAGCAGTTCTTC
>NA|TRBV6-5|TRBJ1-6|NA|17
CASSYGLTVSYNSPLHF
TGTGCCAGCAGTTACGGATTGACAGTCTCCTATAATTCACCCCTCCACTTT
>TRBD2|TRBV6-1|TRBJ2-1|NA|15
CASSLAGGSSNEQFF
TGTGCCAGCAGTCTAGCGGGAGGTTCATCCAATGAGCAGTTCTTC
>NA|TRBV6-5|TRBJ2-1|large|15
CASSYSKFNHPLQFF
TGTGCCAGCAGTTACTCGAAGTTCAACCACCCCTTACAGTTCTTC
>NA|TRBV5-1|TRBJ1-2|NA|15
CASSSNTGTTYGYTF
TGCGCCAGCAGCTCCAACACCGGGACAACCTATGGCTACACCTTC
>NA|TRBV5-1|TRBJ2-2|NA|14
CASGDSANTGELFF
TGCGCCAGCGGTGACAGCGCGAACACCGGGGAGCTGTTTTTT
>NA|TRBV6-1|TRBJ2-2|NA|14
CASRRRGTDGELFF
TGTGCCAGCAGGAGAAGGGGCACGGACGGGGAGCTGTTTTTT
>NA|TRBV6-1|TRBJ2-4|once|16
CASSGSRQVTKNIQYF
TGTGCCAGCAGTGGAAGCCGACAGGTCACCAAAAACATTCAGTACTTC
>TRBD1|TRBV27|TRBJ1-2|few|17
CASSGGTSTGIPYGYTF
TGTGCCAGCAGTGGAGGAACTTCGACAGGGATCCCCTATGGCTACACCTTC
>NA|TRBV6-5|TRBJ2-7|NA|14
CASSYRGPLGEQYF
TGTGCCAGCAGTTACCGGGGACCCCTTGGCGAGCAGTACTTC
>NA|TRBV6-1|TRBJ1-1|NA|14
CASGFRGAGTEAFF
TGTGCCAGCGGATTCAGGGGCGCGGGTACTGAAGCTTTCTTT
>TRBD1|TRBV27|TRBJ2-3|NA|17
CASSLRFGQGRADTQYF
TGTGCCAGCAGTTTAAGGTTCGGACAGGGTAGGGCAGATACGCAGTATTTT
>TRBD1|TRBV6-5|TRBJ2-1|NA|15
CASSYMGQGMNEQFF
TGTGCCAGCAGTTACATGGGACAGGGGATGAATGAGCAGTTCTTC
>TRBD2|TRBV6-1|TRBJ2-7|once|14
CASRASGRADEQYF
TGTGCCAGCAGAGCTAGCGGGAGGGCCGACGAGCAGTACTTC
>NA|TRBV5-1|TRBJ2-7|NA|16
CASSLVRGAEGYEQYF
TGCGCCAGCAGCTTGGTGAGGGGCGCTGAGGGCTACGAGCAGTACTTC
>NA|TRBV6-1|TRBJ2-7|NA|14
CASRTGTYDYEQYF
TGTGCCAGCAGAACCGGGACCTACGACTACGAGCAGTACTTC
>TRBD2|TRBV11-3|TRBJ2-7|NA|14
CASSSRGLADEQYF
TGTGCCAGCAGCTCTAGGGGCCTAGCGGACGAGCAGTACTTC
>TRBD2|TRBV6-1|TRBJ2-7|NA|15
CASSGEAGGAYEQYF
TGTGCCAGCAGTGGGGAAGCGGGAGGGGCCTACGAGCAGTACTTC
>NA|TRBV6-1|TRBJ2-7|NA|13
CASTRTTSDEQYF
TGTGCCAGCACCAGAACTACCTCCGACGAGCAGTACTTC
>NA|TRBV27|TRBJ2-1|few|11
CASSPGNEQFF
TGTGCCAGCAGTCCAGGCAATGAGCAGTTCTTC
>NA|TRBV3-1|TRBJ2-5|medium-sized|13
CASSQAGEETQYF
TGTGCCAGCAGCCAGGCAGGGGAAGAGACCCAGTACTTC
>TRBD2|TRBV6-1|TRBJ2-1|NA|16
CASSAGTSGTWGVQFF
TGTGCCAGCAGTGCCGGGACTAGCGGTACCTGGGGCGTTCAGTTCTTC
>TRBD1|TRBV6-2/TRBV6-3|TRBJ1-2|NA|13
CASSYGQVYGYTF
TGTGCCAGCAGTTACGGACAGGTATATGGCTACACCTTC
>NA|TRBV6-1|TRBJ2-5|NA|11
CASSVASTQYF
TGTGCCAGCAGCGTCGCTTCGACCCAGTACTTC